This T cell receptor beta chain is from a study of cytomegalovirus exposure and HLA in healthy donors. Amplification used 60 Vbeta primers and 13 Jbeta primers. As handled by the study authors: Some 80 million unique TCR beta chains, 9.5 million to 14 million shared, were counted in a later analysis. The assay was immunoSEQ multiplex PCR, and TCRdb's table has in-frame clones only and misses some. That table gives V, J and clone size, and the DNA gave D and trimming. The sample lists some 150,000 clones; approximately 79% were seen once. Study-level findings and limits: In a later analysis, common viral pathogens appeared linked to several of the most significant clusters. The authors considered a cluster of highly shared sequence variants likely to be a sequencing artifact. Among immune exposure information, only CMV serostatus was available.

The count of this clone is one. Its antigen is unknown. Germline CDR1 is GTSNPN and CDR2 is SVGIG (reference sequence). The CDR3 covers 13 residues. Trimming removed 5 bases from V and 0 bases from J, with 5 bases in between. This sequence joins TRBV30 and TRBJ1-6; tentatively, D is TRBD1 (5 bases). Sequenced input: PBMCs. This receptor was identified in a man between 35 and 55 years old in good health and CMV-seronegative. Here the CDR3 reads CAWDSSYNSPLHF. The DNA of the CDR3 is TGTGCCTGGGACAGCTCCTATAATTCACCCCTCCACTTT.